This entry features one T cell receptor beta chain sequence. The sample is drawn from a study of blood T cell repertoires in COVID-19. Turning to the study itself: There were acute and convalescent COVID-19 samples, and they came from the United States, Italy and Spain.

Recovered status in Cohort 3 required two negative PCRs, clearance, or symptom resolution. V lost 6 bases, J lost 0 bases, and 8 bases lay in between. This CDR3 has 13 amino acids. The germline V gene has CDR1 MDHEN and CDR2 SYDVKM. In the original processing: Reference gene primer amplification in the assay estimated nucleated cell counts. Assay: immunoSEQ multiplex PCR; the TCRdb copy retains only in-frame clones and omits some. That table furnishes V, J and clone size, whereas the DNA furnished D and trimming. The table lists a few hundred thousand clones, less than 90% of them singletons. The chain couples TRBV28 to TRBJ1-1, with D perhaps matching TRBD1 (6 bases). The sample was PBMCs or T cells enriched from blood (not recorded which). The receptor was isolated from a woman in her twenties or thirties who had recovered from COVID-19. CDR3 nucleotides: TGTGCCAGCAGAAGGGGGTTGAACACTGAAGCTTTCTTT. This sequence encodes CASRRGLNTEAFF.